This TCR beta chain originates from a study of blood T cells in healthy people across ages. Trimming pared 5 bases from V and 5 bases from J, leaving 10 bases between. This CDR3 has 13 residues. Germline CDR1 and CDR2: LGHNT and FRNRAP. Study observations and caveats: It was held that diversity estimates obtained from one million T cells represented underestimates. Older age coincided with a roughly linear decline in TCR beta diversity per million T cells. A strong correlation between TCR beta diversity and naive T cell percentage was seen. Nothing was known about donor CMV status, and this possibly confounded expanded clonotype changes.

Of note for this clonotype: Antigen specificity is unknown.

It was with a sample-barcoded 5' primer and a J-beta primer mix that a second PCR of about 7 to 12 cycles was run. A single record per CDR3 protein comes from TCRdb applying MiXCR to the 5' RACE reads. Of roughly 1.5 million distinct CDR3 sequences in the sample, approximately 42% were seen once. This clonotype originated in a woman younger than 35 in good health. Sequenced input: blood. This chain connects TRBV12-5 to TRBJ1-5, with D tentatively TRBD1 (5 bases). CDR3 amino acids: CASGLLRDQPQHF. Written as DNA, the CDR3 is TGTGCTAGTGGTCTTCTCAGGGATCAGCCCCAGCATTTT.